This T cell receptor (beta chain) appears in the sequencing data of a study of technical replicates of blood from several donors. Produced via immunoSEQ multiplex PCR; TCRdb's table is partial and in-frame only. Among over 50,000 clones listed, approximately 97% were seen once. The V gene end was trimmed by 0 bases and the J gene end by 4 bases; junction bases not matched to a gene: 8. The CDR3 runs to 16 residues. Germline CDR1 is SGHTA and CDR2 is FQGNSA. The receptor comes from a human donor in good health. V usage is TRBV7-2 and J usage is TRBJ2-7, with 8 bases aligning to TRBD1. Material: T cells isolated from PBMCs. The CDR3 nucleotides are TGTGCCAGCAGCTTAGCTGGGACAGGTTACCCTTACGAGCAGTACTTC. Translated, it gives CASSLAGTGYPYEQYF.